Below, 27 T cell receptor beta chains from the same sample are listed, as sequenced in a study of blood T cells in healthy people across ages. Together with a sample-barcoded 5' primer, a J-beta primer mix was included in a second PCR lasting about 7 to 12 cycles. MiXCR, applied by TCRdb to the 5' RACE reads, yields one record per CDR3 protein. The table shows 1.5 million to 2 million distinct CDR3 sequences, with 49% occurring only once. The sequencing input was blood. These receptors were obtained from a woman aged 40 to 55 in good health.

The chain has TRBV4-1 and TRBJ1-2, with D possibly TRBD1 on 6 matching bases. The ends were cut back, 3 bases at V and 4 bases at J, with 12 bases in the middle. Looked up from germline, CDR1 is MGHRA and CDR2 is YSYEKL. This CDR3 contains 14 residues. CDR3 coding DNA: TGCGCCAGCAGCCAGGCAGGGGCTACCTATGGCTACACCTTC. Translated, it gives CASSQAGATYGYTF.

The rearrangement joins TRBV5-5 to TRBJ2-1; the match to TRBD2 covers 11 bases. Trimming at V came to 0 bases and at J to 10 bases, leaving 12 bases not matched to a gene. CDR3 size: 17 residues. CDR1 and CDR2 (germline): SGHKS, YYEKEE (reference sequence). CDR3 DNA: TGTGCCAGCAGCTTGGCGCTAGCGGGGGGCTTCTTGGGGGAGCAGTTCTTC. Protein sequence: CASSLALAGGFLGEQFF.

CDR3 bases: TGCAGTGCTAGTGTGGGAGCGGGGGGGCCAGGAGATACGCAGTATTTT. It is translated as CSASVGAGGPGDTQYF. This chain links TRBV20-1 with TRBJ2-3, with 10 bases fitting TRBD2. V trimming: 3 bases; J trimming: 5 bases; junction bases outside the gene matches: 11. The germline V gene has CDR1 DFQATT and CDR2 SNEGSKA (reference sequence). CDR3 length equals 16 residues.

This clonotype was seen at least ten times. J is TRBJ2-7 and V is TRBV7-2, with D perhaps TRBD1 or TRBD2 (5 bases each). Deletions cut 5 bases from V and 6 bases from J, with 11 bases between. The CDR3 is made up of 12 amino acids. From germline, CDR1 is SGHTA and CDR2 FQGNSA. Here the CDR3 reads CASSRPGGEQYF. The CDR3 DNA reads TGTGCCAGCAGCCGACCTGGGGGCGAGCAGTACTTC.

This clonotype was counted between two and nine times. The chain joins TRBV6-5 to TRBJ2-3, with TRBD1 as a possible D gene (6 bases). CDR1 and CDR2 (germline): MNHEY, SVGAGI. The CDR3 is 13 amino acids. The ends were cut back, 2 bases at V and 5 bases at J, with 8 bases in the middle. The CDR3 sequence: CASSYVRGDTQYF. CDR3 coding DNA: TGTGCCAGCAGTTACGTCAGGGGAGATACGCAGTATTTT.

V gene TRBV7-2 combines with J gene TRBJ1-2; 7 bases agree with TRBD1. Per germline, CDR1 SGHTA and CDR2 FQGNSA. This CDR3 is built from 14 residues. V lost 3 bases and J lost 4; bases outside the gene matches: 5. CDR3 loop: CASSFRDSLYGYTF. CDR3 DNA: TGTGCCAGCAGCTTCCGGGACAGCCTCTATGGCTACACCTTC.

The rearrangement joins TRBV20-1 to TRBJ1-5, with 7 bases identical to TRBD1. Germline loops: CDR1 DFQATT, CDR2 SNEGSKA (reference sequence). Germline trimming cut 0 bases from V and 4 bases from J; bases unmatched to any gene: 3. This CDR3 is 14 amino acids long. The CDR3 loop is CSARDMTGNQPQHF. The DNA of the CDR3 is TGCAGTGCTAGAGATATGACAGGGAATCAGCCCCAGCATTTT.

This clonotype was detected once. The chain joins TRBV7-2 to TRBJ2-4, with a weak D call TRBD2 (5 bases). This CDR3 is 13 amino acids long. Germline CDR1 SGHTA, CDR2 FQGNSA. V was pared by 5 bases and J by 13 bases, with 18 bases between. The CDR3 DNA reads as TGTGCCAGCAGCCCATCCGGTTCCTGGGAGCAGTACTTC. It codes for CASSPSGSWEQYF.

This clonotype was detected only once. The chain couples TRBV6-6 to TRBJ2-4, with D maybe TRBD1 (6 bases). This CDR3 is built from 13 residues. Between the trimmed V and J ends, which lost 8 bases and 3 bases, there was a span of 11 bases. Germline V gives CDR1 MNHNY, CDR2 SVGAGI (reference sequence). Here the CDR3 reads CASYDRFKNIQYF. The CDR3 bases are TGTGCCAGCTACGACAGGTTCAAAAACATTCAGTACTTC.

Points on this clonotype: A junction end diverges from the germline sequence, so it may reflect a read error. The chain links TRBV27 to TRBJ2-5; 12 bases line up with TRBD2. In germline, CDR1 is MNHEY, CDR2 SMNVEV (reference sequence). The CDR3 contains 15 residues. The CDR3 coding sequence is TGTGCCAGCAGTTATGGGACTAGCGGGCAAGAGACCCTGTACTTC. Its translation: CASSYGTSGQETLYF.

This clonotype has just a few counts. The rearrangement links TRBV27 to TRBJ2-3, with D possibly TRBD1 on 5 matching bases. Germline V gene data show CDR1 as MNHEY and CDR2 as SMNVEV (reference sequence). This CDR3 contains 15 residues. Between the trimmed V and J ends, which lost 2 bases and 6 bases, there was a span of 15 bases. This CDR3 reads CASSLGAGLTDTQYF. CDR3 DNA sequence: TGTGCCAGCAGTTTAGGGGCCGGTCTAACCGATACGCAGTATTTT.

The rearrangement uses TRBV4-3 and TRBJ1-6, with TRBD1 matching 7 bases. CDR3 length equals 15 residues. V lost 1 base, J lost 10 bases, and 7 bases stayed unmatched. Germline CDR1 is LGHNA and CDR2 is YSLEER. The CDR3 region is CASSQGQGGGSPLHF. CDR3 in DNA: TGCGCCAGCAGCCAAGGACAGGGCGGTGGATCACCCCTCCACTTT.

This clonotype was found a few times. This rearrangement joins TRBV29-1 to TRBJ2-1; 12 bases align to TRBD1. The germline gives CDR1 SQVTM, CDR2 ANQGSEA. CDR3 length: 15 residues. V was clipped by 2 bases and J by 9 bases; unmatched bases: 8. In DNA form, the CDR3 reads TGCAGCGTTGAACCGGGACAGGGGGCAGGAAGTGAGCAGTTCTTC. It codes for CSVEPGQGAGSEQFF.

As DNA, the CDR3 is TGCGCCAGCAGCGTGACAGGGAGTAGGGGCACAGATACGCAGTATTTT. Translated: CASSVTGSRGTDTQYF. The chain combines TRBV5-1 with TRBJ2-3; the match to TRBD1 covers 7 bases. Germline V gene data show CDR1 as SGHRS and CDR2 as YFSETQ. This CDR3 is 16 amino acids long. J lost 1 base, V lost 4 bases, and 9 bases had no gene match.

This clonotype was seen a handful of times. The chain links TRBV4-3 to TRBJ2-6; tentative D call: TRBD1 (5 bases). Germline V lookup: CDR1 LGHNA, CDR2 YSLEER. The germline V and J ends were trimmed by 5 bases and 0 bases, with 17 bases remaining between them. This CDR3 region has 18 residues. The CDR3 is CASSARQRSSSGANVLTF. In nucleotides, the CDR3 is TGCGCCAGCAGCGCCCGACAGCGATCAAGCTCTGGGGCCAACGTCCTGACTTTC.

The gene calls are TRBV29-1 and TRBJ2-7; 9 bases are shared with TRBD1. V gave up 4 bases and J gave up 2 bases; unmatched junction bases: 3. The CDR3 is 13 amino acids. Germline assignment: CDR1 SQVTM and CDR2 ANQGSEA. The CDR3 sequence: CSVGTGDTYEQYF. For the CDR3, the DNA is TGCAGCGTTGGGACAGGGGACACCTACGAGCAGTACTTC.

This clonotype appeared a few times. The chain is built from TRBV4-1 and TRBJ2-7, with TRBD1 identical over 7 bases. The germline gives CDR1 MGHRA, CDR2 YSYEKL. J lost 4 bases, V lost 0 bases, and 12 bases had no gene match. The CDR3 totals 17 residues. The DNA of the CDR3 is TGCGCCAGCAGCCAAGACCCGGGACAGATGGGACGATACGAGCAGTACTTC. Translation: CASSQDPGQMGRYEQYF.

This rearrangement joins TRBV28 to TRBJ2-4; tentative D call: TRBD1 (5 bases). V shed 7 bases and J shed 13 bases, with 23 bases lying between them. Germline CDR1 MDHEN, CDR2 SYDVKM. The CDR3 extends over 14 amino acids. The CDR3 region has the DNA TGTGCCAGCAATTTCCGAGACAGCCCTCGTGCGCAGTACTTC. Its translation: CASNFRDSPRAQYF.

Only a few counts were recorded for this clonotype. This chain joins TRBV27 and TRBJ2-1; 7 nucleotides match TRBD1. The end of the DNA aligns better with TRBJ2-7, so the J call may be wrong. This CDR3 is built from 15 residues. Germline assignment: CDR1 MNHEY and CDR2 SMNVEV (reference sequence). CDR3 DNA sequence: TGTGCCAGCAGTTTTTGGGCAGGGGGATACAATGAGCAGTACTTC. Its translation is CASSFWAGGYNEQYF.

The chain carries TRBV28 and TRBJ2-7; D unclear. The DNA matches TRBJ2-5 better at its end, which makes the J call doubtful. Germline CDR1 is MDHEN and CDR2 is SYDVKM. The CDR3 extends over 14 amino acids. The CDR3: CASSFWGTRETQYF. CDR3 DNA sequence: TGTGCCAGCAGTTTCTGGGGAACGAGAGAGACCCAGTACTTC.

For this clonotype: An end of the junction differs from the germline gene, which may be a read error. The V gene is TRBV27, the J gene TRBJ2-7, with 7 bases matching TRBD2. The CDR3 is made up of 14 amino acids. From germline, CDR1 is MNHEY and CDR2 SMNVEV (reference sequence). The CDR3 reads CASNLKAGAYEQYF. In DNA form, the CDR3 reads TGTGCCAGCAATTTAAAGGCGGGGGCCTACGAGCAGTACTTC.

This clonotype was counted between two and nine times. The V gene is TRBV14, the J gene TRBJ2-5; 10 positions agree with TRBD2. CDR3 length: 18 residues. J gave up 2 bases and V 1 base, and 10 bases lay outside the gene matches. Germline CDR1 reads SGHDN; CDR2 reads FVKESK. In DNA, the CDR3 is TGTGCCAGCAGCCAAGTCTTGCAGACTAGCGGGTGGCAAGAGACCCAGTACTTC. Amino acids: CASSQVLQTSGWQETQYF.

The chain uses TRBV7-3 and TRBJ2-2; 9 bases agree with TRBD1. The V segment lost 3 bases and the J segment 6 bases; nucleotides outside the gene matches: 5. CDR1 is SGHTA, CDR2 FQGTGA, per germline. The CDR3 covers 15 residues. The CDR3 protein is CASSFPGQGPGELFF. The CDR3 DNA is TGTGCCAGCAGCTTTCCGGGACAGGGTCCCGGGGAGCTGTTTTTT.

The chain employs TRBV2 and TRBJ2-1; 11 positions agree with TRBD2. CDR1 is SNHLY, CDR2 FYNNEI, per germline. The CDR3 is 13 amino acids. V lost 5 bases to trimming and J lost 15 bases; unmatched junction nucleotides: 9. CDR3 region: CASSPLAGGLRFF. The DNA of the CDR3 is TGTGCCAGCAGTCCCCTAGCGGGGGGACTAAGGTTCTTC.

CDR3 region: CASSPKDWRGQVQFF. The CDR3 nucleotides are TGTGCCAGCAGCCCGAAGGACTGGAGAGGGCAAGTACAGTTCTTC. The V call is TRBV13, the J call TRBJ2-1; tentatively, D is TRBD2 (5 bases). Trimming took off 5 bases at V and 13 bases at J, with 24 bases between the two ends. Germline V CDR1 and CDR2: PRHDT, FYEKMQ (reference sequence). The CDR3 has 15 residues.

This clonotype came up a few times. This chain links TRBV7-2 with TRBJ2-4; maybe TRBD2 (5 bases). Germline CDR1 is SGHTA and CDR2 is FQGNSA. Deletions cut 2 bases from V and 0 bases from J, with 14 bases between. The length of the CDR3 is 17 residues. CDR3 DNA sequence: TGTGCCAGCAGCTTAAGCGAAACTAGGCTAGCCAAAAACATTCAGTACTTC. Its protein is CASSLSETRLAKNIQYF.

The rearrangement links TRBV6-1 to TRBJ2-6; TRBD1 aligns across 8 bases. The V gene's germline CDR1 is MNHNS and CDR2 SASEGT. With 6 bases clipped from V and 3 bases from J, the junction kept 7 bases outside the gene matches. The CDR3 totals 16 residues. Here the CDR3 reads CASRHRGSGGANVLTF. CDR3 DNA sequence: TGTGCCAGCAGGCACAGGGGGAGTGGTGGGGCCAACGTCCTGACTTTC.